This paragraph covers one T cell receptor (beta chain) sequence. The antigen remains unidentified. CDR1 and CDR2 (germline): SGHAT, FQNNGV. J lost 5 bases, V lost 5 bases, and 6 bases had no gene match. CDR3 length: 14 amino acids. The data originate from a study of blood T cells in healthy people across ages. The authors ran a second PCR of about 7 to 11 cycles using a sample-barcoded 5' primer and a J-beta primer mix. From the 5' RACE reads, TCRdb called clonotypes with MiXCR, one entry per CDR3 protein. The sample records about 1,600,000 distinct CDR3 sequences, about 40% being singletons. Study-wide results and caveats: Across samples, TCR beta diversity tracked strongly with naive T cell percentage.

The J gene is TRBJ2-7, the V gene TRBV11-2, with 10 bases matching TRBD1. The sample consisted of blood. The TCR was taken from a woman between 18 and 30 years old in good health. In DNA, the CDR3 is TGTGCCAGCAGCCAGGGACAGGGGTGGCACGAGCAGTACTTC. Its translation: CASSQGQGWHEQYF.